A selection of T cell receptor beta chains follows, all from one sample in a study of PD-L1 blockade in urothelial cancer. TCRdb's copy holds only in-frame clones and misses some; the assay was immunoSEQ multiplex PCR. The sample contains some 50,000 clones, about 91% of which appear only once. This material consisted of PBMCs, taken around atezolizumab (anti-PD-L1) treatment. Receptor source: an elderly man with urothelial cancer. The CDR3 runs from the conserved cysteine through the conserved F or W. D genes are given only for firm matches. Only part of the rows carry a size: once, few, many, or a class if the clone is expanded.

j_gene,d_gene,v_gene,len,abundance,CDR3aa,CDR3nt
TRBJ1-4,TRBD1,TRBV25-1,14,.,CASGVPGQNEKLFF,TGTGCCAGCGGCGTGCCGGGACAGAATGAAAAACTGTTTTTT
TRBJ1-4,.,TRBV19,12,.,CASSITGEKLFF,TGTGCCAGTAGTATAACCGGTGAAAAACTGTTTTTT
TRBJ2-2,.,TRBV5-6,13,.,CASRSQGSGELFF,TGTGCCAGCAGGAGCCAGGGGAGCGGGGAGCTGTTTTTT
TRBJ1-1,.,TRBV6-6,15,.,CASRLETNRNTEAFF,TGTGCCAGCAGGCTGGAAACCAACAGGAACACTGAAGCTTTCTTT
TRBJ2-1,TRBD1,TRBV19,20,once,CASSHVGQGPLPTRRNEQFF,TGTGCCAGTAGCCACGTGGGACAGGGGCCTCTCCCAACCCGACGAAATGAGCAGTTCTTC
TRBJ1-1,.,TRBV9,17,.,CASSVDPQQKSNTEAFF,TGTGCCAGCAGCGTAGATCCCCAACAGAAATCGAACACTGAAGCTTTCTTT
TRBJ2-7,TRBD2,TRBV27,14,once,CASSSLAGLYEQYF,TGTGCCAGCAGTTCACTAGCGGGATTGTATGAGCAGTACTTC
TRBJ1-4,.,TRBV28,15,.,CASSDGWATNEKLFF,TGTGCCAGCAGCGATGGATGGGCGACTAATGAAAAACTGTTTTTT
TRBJ1-5,.,TRBV5-1,15,.,CASSLGGVVNQPQHF,TGCGCCAGCAGCCTCGGGGGGGTCGTAAATCAGCCCCAGCATTTT
TRBJ1-3,TRBD1,TRBV15,17,.,CATSRDTGGKWGNTIYF,TGTGCCACCAGCAGAGATACAGGGGGGAAGTGGGGAAACACCATATATTTT
TRBJ2-7,.,TRBV6-5,11,.,CASSYEGGQYF,TGTGCCAGCAGTTACGAGGGCGGGCAGTACTTC
TRBJ2-7,TRBD1,TRBV7-9,17,once,CASSSDLPGQGIHEQYF,TGTGCCAGCAGCTCTGATTTACCGGGACAGGGAATCCACGAGCAGTACTTC
TRBJ2-5,TRBD2,TRBV30,14,.,CAWSVGGSVETQYF,TGTGCCTGGAGTGTCGGCGGGAGCGTAGAGACCCAGTACTTC
TRBJ1-2,.,TRBV11-2,15,.,CASSPRPGTRGGYTF,TGTGCCAGCAGCCCCCGGCCCGGGACCCGGGGGGGCTACACCTTC
TRBJ2-7,TRBD1,TRBV4-2,14,.,CASSQGQGSYEQYF,TGTGCCAGCAGCCAAGGACAGGGGTCTTACGAGCAGTACTTC
TRBJ1-1,.,TRBV19,11,.,CASRSRVEAFF,TGTGCCAGTAGGTCCCGGGTAGAAGCTTTCTTT
TRBJ2-2,TRBD2,TRBV29-1,15,.,CSVDNSGSYTGELFF,TGCAGCGTTGATAATAGCGGGAGCTATACCGGGGAGCTGTTTTTT
TRBJ1-2,.,TRBV5-4,17,.,CASSLVGQLSLNYGYTF,TGTGCCAGCAGCTTGGTTGGACAGTTGAGTTTAAACTATGGCTACACCTTC
TRBJ1-2,.,TRBV25-1,14,few,CASSDLTDFGGYTF,TGTGCCAGCAGTGACTTGACAGATTTTGGTGGCTACACCTTC
TRBJ2-2,.,TRBV7-9,16,few,CASSPSGGGLTGELFF,TGTGCCAGCAGCCCCTCCGGCGGCGGTTTGACCGGGGAGCTGTTTTTT
TRBJ1-1,.,TRBV15,15,.,CATTTGQRGDTEAFF,TGTGCCACCACCACCGGACAGAGGGGTGACACTGAAGCTTTCTTT
TRBJ2-3,.,TRBV6-1,15,.,CASSVLARSTDTQYF,TGTGCCAGCAGTGTTCTAGCGCGGAGCACAGATACGCAGTATTTT
TRBJ2-7,TRBD2,TRBV7-2,14,.,CASSVGLAGVGQYF,TGTGCCAGCAGCGTGGGACTAGCGGGAGTAGGGCAGTACTTC
TRBJ2-3,TRBD2,TRBV7-8,14,.,CASSLAASTDTQYF,TGTGCCAGCAGCCTAGCGGCTAGCACAGATACGCAGTATTTT
TRBJ2-7,TRBD2,TRBV5-4,14,once,CASSSAGTAGEQYF,TGTGCCAGCAGCTCAGCGGGAACAGCGGGGGAGCAGTACTTC
TRBJ2-1,.,TRBV19,14,.,CASSGPDSYNEQFF,TGTGCCAGTAGTGGACCGGACTCGTACAATGAGCAGTTCTTC
TRBJ1-2,TRBD1,TRBV19,15,.,CASTNSGQGRRGYTF,TGTGCCAGTACCAATAGCGGACAGGGAAGGCGAGGCTACACCTTC
TRBJ1-3,.,TRBV7-8,14,.,CASSLGGLGNTIYF,TGTGCCAGCAGCTTAGGGGGGCTTGGAAACACCATATATTTT
TRBJ2-2,.,TRBV10-3,15,once,CAISSDRKNTGELFF,TGTGCCATCAGTAGTGACAGGAAGAACACCGGGGAGCTGTTTTTT
TRBJ1-4,.,TRBV6-4,13,once,CASRPGLNEKLFF,TGTGCCAGCAGGCCGGGGTTAAATGAAAAACTGTTTTTT
TRBJ2-7,.,TRBV30,12,.,CAWSGSGYEQYF,TGTGCCTGGAGCGGGAGCGGCTACGAGCAGTACTTC
TRBJ1-2,TRBD1,TRBV7-6,15,.,CASSLVAGGDYGYTF,TGTGCCAGCAGCTTAGTGGCAGGGGGCGACTATGGCTACACCTTC
TRBJ2-6,TRBD2,TRBV9,16,.,CASSVGGGSGANVLTF,TGTGCCAGCAGCGTAGGGGGGGGGTCTGGGGCCAACGTCCTGACTTTC
TRBJ1-5,.,TRBV11-3,14,.,CASSLGGNNQPQHF,TGTGCCAGCAGCTTAGGGGGCAACAATCAGCCCCAGCATTTT
TRBJ1-5,.,TRBV5-1,15,.,CASSLGEGPIQPQHF,TGCGCCAGCAGCTTGGGCGAGGGCCCGATACAGCCCCAGCATTTT
TRBJ1-2,.,TRBV7-9,13,.,CASSPGGSYGYTF,TGTGCCAGCAGCCCGGGGGGATCCTATGGCTACACCTTC
TRBJ2-1,TRBD2,TRBV11-2,17,once,CASSLLTSGAYYNEQFF,TGTGCCAGCAGCTTACTTACTAGCGGGGCCTATTACAATGAGCAGTTCTTC
TRBJ2-6,TRBD1,TRBV5-1,16,.,CASSLGTGSGANVLTF,TGCGCCAGCAGCTTGGGGACAGGGTCTGGGGCCAACGTCCTGACTTTC
TRBJ2-1,TRBD2,TRBV6-5,15,.,CASNILAAANNEQFF,TGTGCCAGCAACATACTAGCGGCCGCGAACAATGAGCAGTTCTTC
TRBJ1-5,.,TRBV7-8,16,.,CASSLEGGGSNQPQHF,TGTGCCAGCAGCTTAGAGGGAGGGGGTAGCAATCAGCCCCAGCATTTT
TRBJ2-1,.,TRBV5-1,13,.,CASSGNRIGEQFF,TGCGCCAGCAGCGGGAACAGGATCGGTGAGCAGTTCTTC
TRBJ1-2,.,TRBV4-1,13,.,CASSQEQGGGYTF,TGCGCCAGCAGCCAAGAACAGGGTGGTGGCTACACCTTC
TRBJ1-1,TRBD1,TRBV9,14,.,CASSTDRGRTEAFF,TGTGCCAGCAGCACGGACAGGGGGCGCACTGAAGCTTTCTTT
TRBJ2-6,TRBD1,TRBV5-4,18,.,CASTRGGQGAPGANVLTF,TGTGCCAGCACCCGGGGGGGACAGGGGGCGCCTGGGGCCAACGTCCTGACTTTC
TRBJ2-3,.,TRBV5-5,14,.,CASSPDRSTDTQYF,TGTGCCAGCAGCCCGGACAGAAGCACAGATACGCAGTATTTT
TRBJ2-1,TRBD2,TRBV2,17,.,CASRPGLAGRTYNEQFF,TGTGCCAGCAGACCCGGACTAGCGGGCCGAACCTACAATGAGCAGTTCTTC
TRBJ1-2,.,TRBV5-1,13,.,CASSLRGTDGYTF,TGCGCCAGCAGCTTGCGAGGTACGGATGGCTACACCTTC
TRBJ1-2,.,TRBV7-9,16,.,CASSLDSLRGNYGYTF,TGTGCCAGCAGCTTAGATTCCCTTAGGGGCAACTATGGCTACACCTTC
TRBJ2-1,TRBD2,TRBV28,20,.,CASSSGGFWESNPSYNEQFF,TGTGCCAGCAGTTCGGGGGGATTTTGGGAGTCTAATCCCTCCTACAATGAGCAGTTCTTC
TRBJ1-4,.,TRBV7-9,15,once,CASSLGPSAGEKLFF,TGTGCCAGCAGCTTGGGCCCCAGTGCTGGTGAAAAACTGTTTTTT
TRBJ2-5,.,TRBV28,16,.,CASSFPRGRDEETQYF,TGTGCCAGCAGTTTCCCCCGAGGCCGGGATGAAGAGACCCAGTACTTC
TRBJ2-7,.,TRBV18,15,.,CASSRAEGGSYEQYF,TGTGCCAGCTCACGCGCTGAAGGAGGCTCCTACGAGCAGTACTTC
TRBJ2-1,.,TRBV5-1,14,.,CASRGDSVDNEQFF,TGCGCCAGCAGAGGAGATAGCGTTGACAATGAGCAGTTCTTC
TRBJ1-1,TRBD1,TRBV5-1,15,.,CASSSPTGLNTEAFF,TGCGCCAGCAGCAGTCCGACAGGGCTAAACACTGAAGCTTTCTTT
TRBJ2-7,TRBD1,TRBV30,13,.,CASKGQPSYEQYF,TGTGCCTCGAAGGGACAGCCATCCTACGAGCAGTACTTC